This TCR beta chain was documented in a study of T cell responses to AZD1222 COVID-19 vaccine. Study-level information: Second-dose recipients at about 4 or about 12 weeks were treated as one pooled group.

The table came from immunoSEQ multiplex PCR; TCRdb's copy has only in-frame clones and leaves some out. Of around 130,000 clones in the sample, over 85% were seen once. Findings of the study overall: Seropositive at baseline were only a handful of AZD1222 recipients. Mostly white British, mostly female donors; authors suggested clonal diversity may be underestimated. Vaccine-associated CD4 TCRs ranged over spike, dominating at 160-218 and 743-854.

Remarks on this clone: Its antigen is not known.

V was pared by 7 bases and J by 2 bases, with 12 bases between. The germline V gene encodes CDR1 LNHDA and CDR2 SQIVND (reference sequence). This CDR3 comprises 15 residues. The V call is TRBV19, the J call TRBJ2-6; D not certain. The sequence was collected from an adult in good health. The source was peripheral blood, collected on day 0 of AZD1222 vaccination. DNA for the CDR3: TGTGCCAGTACCTTGGTTGGGGCTGGGGCCAACGTCCTGACTTTC. It yields the protein CASTLVGAGANVLTF.